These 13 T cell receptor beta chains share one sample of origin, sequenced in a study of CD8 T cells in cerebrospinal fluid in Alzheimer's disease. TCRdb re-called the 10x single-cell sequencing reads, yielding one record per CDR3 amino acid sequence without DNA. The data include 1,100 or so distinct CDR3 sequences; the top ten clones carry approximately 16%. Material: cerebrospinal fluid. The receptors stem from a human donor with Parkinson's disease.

This CDR3 reads CASSYRGTVEAFF. The rearrangement uses TRBV6-5 and TRBJ1-1; the TRBD1 assignment by TCRdb is unverifiable without DNA. The CDR3 is 13 amino acids. Germline V gene data show CDR1 as MNHEY and CDR2 as SVGAGI.

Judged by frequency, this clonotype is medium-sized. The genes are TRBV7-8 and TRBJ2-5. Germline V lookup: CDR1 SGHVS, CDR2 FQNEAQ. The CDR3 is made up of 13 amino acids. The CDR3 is CASSRGNQETQYF.

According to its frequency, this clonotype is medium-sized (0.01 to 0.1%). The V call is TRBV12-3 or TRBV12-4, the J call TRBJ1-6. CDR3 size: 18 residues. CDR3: CASSPSWVRSSYNSPLHF.

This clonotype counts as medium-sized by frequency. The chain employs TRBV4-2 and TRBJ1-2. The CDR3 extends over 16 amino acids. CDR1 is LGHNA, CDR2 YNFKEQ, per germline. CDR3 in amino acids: CASSQGLGADNYGYTF.

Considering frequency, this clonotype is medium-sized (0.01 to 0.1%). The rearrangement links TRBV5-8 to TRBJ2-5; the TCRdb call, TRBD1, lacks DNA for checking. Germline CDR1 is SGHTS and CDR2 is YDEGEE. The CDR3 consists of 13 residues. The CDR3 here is CASSLYLRDDQYF.

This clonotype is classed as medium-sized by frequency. The chain's CDR3 is CASSPQAGGLREQYF. The V and J genes are TRBV9 and TRBJ2-7; TCRdb outputs TRBD2, but without DNA this stays unchecked. The length of the CDR3 is 15 residues. The germline CDR1 and CDR2 sequences are SGDLS and YYNGEE.

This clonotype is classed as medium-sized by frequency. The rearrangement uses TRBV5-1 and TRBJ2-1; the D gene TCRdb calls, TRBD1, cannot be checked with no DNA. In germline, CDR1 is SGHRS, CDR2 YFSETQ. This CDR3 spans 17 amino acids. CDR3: CASSLEGAGLSYNEQFF.

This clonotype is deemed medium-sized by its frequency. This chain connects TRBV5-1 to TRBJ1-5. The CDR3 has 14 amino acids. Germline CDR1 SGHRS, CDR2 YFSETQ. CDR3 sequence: CASSLDQGLQPQHF.

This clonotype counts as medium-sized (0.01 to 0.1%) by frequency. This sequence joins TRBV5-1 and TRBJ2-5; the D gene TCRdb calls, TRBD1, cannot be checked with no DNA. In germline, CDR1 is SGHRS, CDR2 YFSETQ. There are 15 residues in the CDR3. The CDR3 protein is CASSLAATGRETQYF. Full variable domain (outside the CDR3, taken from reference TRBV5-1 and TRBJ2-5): KAGVTQTPRYLIKTRGQQVTLSCSPISGHRSVSWYQQTPGQGLQFLFEYFSETQRNKGNFPGRFSGRQFSNSRSEMNVSTLELGDSALYLCASSLAATGRETQYFGPGTRLLVL.

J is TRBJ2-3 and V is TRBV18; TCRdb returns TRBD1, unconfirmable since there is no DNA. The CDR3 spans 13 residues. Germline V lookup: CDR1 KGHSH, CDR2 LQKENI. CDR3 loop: CASSPLGADTQYF.

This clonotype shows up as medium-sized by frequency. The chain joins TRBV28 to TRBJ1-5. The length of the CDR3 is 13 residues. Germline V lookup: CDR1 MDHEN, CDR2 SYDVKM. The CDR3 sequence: CASSLSGNQPQHF.

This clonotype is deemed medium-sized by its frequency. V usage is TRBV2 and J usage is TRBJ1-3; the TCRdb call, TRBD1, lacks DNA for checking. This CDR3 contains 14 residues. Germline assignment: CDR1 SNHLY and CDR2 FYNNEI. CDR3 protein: CASRTDLSGNTIYF.

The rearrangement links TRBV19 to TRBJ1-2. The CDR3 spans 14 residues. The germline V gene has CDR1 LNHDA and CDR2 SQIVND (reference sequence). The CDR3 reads CASSIGQTNYGYTF. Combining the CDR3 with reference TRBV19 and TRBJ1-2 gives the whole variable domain DGGITQSPKYLFRKEGQNVTLSCEQNLNHDAMYWYRQDPGQGLRLIYYSQIVNDFQKGDIAEGYSVSREKKESFPLTVTSAQKNPTAFYLCASSIGQTNYGYTFGSGTRLTVV.